One sample yielded the 14 T cell receptor beta chains listed below, sequenced in a study of blood T cell repertoires in COVID-19. The assay was immunoSEQ multiplex PCR, and TCRdb's table has in-frame clones only and misses some. Counted here are about 160,000 clones, roughly 84% occurring once; the ten biggest clones make up more than 6.5%. Sequencing was done on a sample of peripheral blood. The receptor source for this set is an older woman with COVID-19, enrolled during active disease.

The genes are TRBV14 and TRBJ1-2, with 7 nucleotides matching TRBD1. The CDR3 runs to 17 residues. CDR1 is SGHDN and CDR2 is FVKESK in the germline V gene. Trimming at V came to 3 bases and at J to 4 bases, leaving 14 bases not matched to a gene. CDR3 bases: TGTGCCAGCAGCCAGGATCGGACAGGCCGTGGGAGCTATGGCTACACCTTC. It is translated as CASSQDRTGRGSYGYTF.

The chain links TRBV24-1 to TRBJ2-5; 7 positions match TRBD1. V shed 10 bases, J shed 2 bases, and the junction held 0 bases outside the gene matches. CDR1 is KGHDR and CDR2 is SFDVKD in the germline V gene. The CDR3 is 11 residues long. The CDR3 DNA sequence: TGTGCCACGGGACAGCAAGAGACCCAGTACTTC. Its protein is CATGQQETQYF.

This clone has only a few counts. The chain uses TRBV3-1 (or the pseudogene TRBV3-2) and TRBJ1-2; D gene uncertain. CDR1 is LGHDT, CDR2 YNNKEL, per germline (reference sequence). Trimming cost V 0 bases and J 8 bases, with 13 bases left between them. The CDR3 is 14 residues long. CDR3 residues: CASSQEWGGGGYTF. Written as DNA, the CDR3 is TGTGCCAGCAGCCAAGAATGGGGTGGAGGGGGCTACACCTTC.

This sequence joins TRBV6-6 and TRBJ2-2; D is perhaps TRBD2 (6 bases). CDR1 is MNHNY, CDR2 SVGAGI, per germline (reference sequence). The CDR3 runs 15 residues. The V gene lost 5 bases and the J gene lost 5 bases, with 15 bases spanning the gap. The chain's CDR3 is CASSLDLRGTGELFF. CDR3 sequence (DNA): TGTGCCAGCAGTCTGGATCTACGGGGGACCGGGGAGCTGTTTTTT.

This chain uses TRBV9 with TRBJ1-1, with D uncertain. This CDR3 comprises 13 residues. Trimming removed 0 bases at V and 1 base at J, with 4 bases between. Looked up from germline, CDR1 is SGDLS and CDR2 is YYNGEE. CDR3 protein: CASSVAENTEAFF. CDR3 nucleotides: TGTGCCAGCAGCGTAGCAGAGAACACTGAAGCTTTCTTT.

The chain uses TRBV10-3 and TRBJ2-5; the match to TRBD1 covers 7 bases. Per the germline V gene, CDR1 is ENHRY and CDR2 is SYGVKD. The CDR3 contains 15 residues. Trimming at V came to 0 bases and at J to 5 bases, leaving 6 bases not matched to a gene. The CDR3 bases are TGTGCCATCAGTGAGTCGACGGGACAGAGTGAGACCCAGTACTTC. It translates to CAISESTGQSETQYF.

This clone was recorded once. V usage is TRBV7-2 and J usage is TRBJ2-5, with 8 bases that match TRBD2. The V segment lost 1 base and the J segment 5 bases; nucleotides outside the gene matches: 3. The CDR3 is 14 amino acids. Germline V gives CDR1 SGHTA, CDR2 FQGNSA. In nucleotides, the CDR3 is TGTGCCAGCAGCTTAGGCGGGAGGCATGAGACCCAGTACTTC. Protein product: CASSLGGRHETQYF.

The gene calls are TRBV23-1 and TRBJ1-2, with TRBD1 identical over 12 bases. TRBV23-1 is reported as an ORF; its role is uncertain. The CDR3 is 15 residues long. Germline trimming cut 0 bases from V and 8 bases from J; bases unmatched to any gene: 4. CDR3 in amino acids: CASSQSGQGATGYTF. The CDR3 coding sequence is TGCGCCAGCAGTCAATCGGGACAGGGGGCGACGGGCTACACCTTC.

The V call is TRBV14, the J call TRBJ2-7, with D possibly TRBD1 on 5 matching bases. The germline V gene encodes CDR1 SGHDN and CDR2 FVKESK. The CDR3 spans 14 residues. Trimming took 2 bases from V and 4 from J, leaving 12 bases between them. The CDR3 loop is CASSQRSGSYEQYF. CDR3 in DNA: TGTGCCAGCAGCCAAAGGTCAGGGTCTTACGAGCAGTACTTC.

This rearrangement joins TRBV4-2 to TRBJ1-2; 8 bases line up with TRBD1. V trimming: 3 bases; J trimming: 8 bases; junction bases outside the gene matches: 8. The CDR3 extends over 14 amino acids. Germline CDR1 is LGHNA and CDR2 is YNFKEQ. In DNA, the CDR3 is TGTGCCAGCAGCCAGAACCAGGGGGCGAAAGGCTACACCTTC. Translating it yields CASSQNQGAKGYTF.

The V and J genes are TRBV10-3 and TRBJ1-1, with D maybe TRBD1 (6 bases). Germline V gene data show CDR1 as ENHRY and CDR2 as SYGVKD. The CDR3 length is 14 residues. The ends were cut back, 3 bases at V and 1 base at J, with 9 bases in the middle. As DNA, the CDR3 is TGTGCCATCAGTGACCAGACAGGGAACACTGAAGCTTTCTTT. This gives the protein CAISDQTGNTEAFF.

This clone was observed once. The chain combines TRBV9 with TRBJ2-2, with D unclear. Germline CDR1 SGDLS, CDR2 YYNGEE. This CDR3 spans 16 amino acids. Trimming removed 1 base from V and 2 bases from J, with 12 bases in between. The CDR3, as DNA: TGTGCCAGCAGCGTAAACGTCCAGGCTAACACCGGGGAGCTGTTTTTT. Encoded protein: CASSVNVQANTGELFF.

V usage is TRBV10-2 and J usage is TRBJ2-3, with 8 bases that match TRBD2. Trimming cost V 5 bases and J 3 bases; bases outside gene matches: 13. Per the germline V gene, CDR1 is WSHSY and CDR2 is SAAADI. The CDR3 has 17 residues. The CDR3 region is CASSLLLNGGATDTQYF. The CDR3 DNA sequence: TGCGCCAGCAGTCTACTTTTGAACGGGGGGGCGACAGATACGCAGTATTTT.

The genes are TRBV15 and TRBJ2-1, with D possibly TRBD1 on 6 matching bases. The germline gives CDR1 LNHNV, CDR2 YYDKDF (reference sequence). The length of the CDR3 is 16 residues. V lost 0 bases, J lost 5 bases, and 14 bases lay in between. The CDR3 spells CATSRDFRGYNNEQFF. CDR3 sequence (DNA): TGTGCCACCAGCAGAGATTTTAGGGGGTATAACAATGAGCAGTTCTTC. The variable domain in full, completed from reference TRBV15 and TRBJ2-1, reads DAMVIQNPRYQVTQFGKPVTLSCSQTLNHNVMYWYQQKSSQAPKLLFHYYDKDFNNEADTPDNFQSRRPNTSFCFLDIRSPGLGDTAMYLCATSRDFRGYNNEQFFGPGTRLTVL.